This TCR beta chain came from a study of blood T cells in healthy people across ages (dated by TCRdb to about 2015). Looking at the study overall: In model experiments, template switching captured about one uniquely barcoded TCR beta cDNA molecule for every two T cells. Age-related changes in TCR beta repertoire diversity were measured in the study by deep sequencing normalized with unique cDNA molecular identifiers. The donors were divided into four age groups: young (average around 17 years), middle-aged (approximately 42), aged (approximately 62) and long-lived (about 80). Donors of different ages were randomly distributed across sequencing lanes to avoid experimental bias. Two additional independent replicas of 1 million unique cDNA reads from the same blood draw were analyzed for two donors (one aged 18 to 29 and one aged 80 or older).

The approximately 39 donors, aged 6 to 90 years, were systemically healthy Caucasian individuals from Russia. About 10 milliliters of peripheral blood were drawn from each donor into EDTA-treated Vacutainer tubes. Ficoll-Paque density-gradient centrifugation was used to isolate PBMCs, with at least 6.5 million per sample. Trizol reagent was used to extract total RNA from the PBMCs, yielding at least 6 micrograms per sample. Naive CD45RAhigh/CD27high T cell percentages were measured by flow cytometry on a PBMC aliquot from every donor. In regard to this clonotype: Its specific antigen is unknown. One base away there is no much larger clone; base qualities are not given.

Receptors were amplified or captured by 5' RACE. The sequencing machine was an Illumina HiSeq 2500. A second PCR of about 6 to 11 cycles was run with a J-beta primer mix and a sample-barcoded 5' primer. A template-switch 5' adaptor carrying 12 random nucleotides introduced a unique molecular identifier onto each TCR beta cDNA molecule. Each sample yielded at least 2.5 million CDR3-containing paired-end reads. All of the RNA was converted into first-strand cDNA using the Mint cDNA synthesis kit, with a TRBC-specific oligonucleotide serving as the primer. Following uracil-DNA glycosylase treatment, all cDNA underwent a first 18-cycle PCR with the universal primers M1SS and BC2_uni_R. Turning to the authors' computational methods: For normalization, 1 million high-quality reads were randomly selected from each sample, with every read carrying a distinct molecular identifier. Reads sharing molecular identifiers were discarded rather than binned into consensus sequences. MiTCR, run with a Q25 quality threshold and the strictest error-elimination algorithm, handled CDR3 identification, clonotype clustering and error correction. Lower-bound total TCR beta diversity was estimated with a nonparametric unseen species model using Euler transformation. TCRdb applied fastp at Q25 and MiXCR to the public reads, then kept only in-frame beta chains. Every entry covers one CDR3 protein and lists the most common genes and DNA from its rows. The V and J calls come from TCRdb's annotation, not from the publication. The sample profile shows 750,000 to 950,000 distinct CDR3 sequences; roughly 53% of them were found once. The biggest ten clones account for about 38% of the sample.

The CDR3 holds 14 amino acids from the cysteine to the phenylalanine. Here the CDR3 DNA is all that survives: 42 bases in frame from base 1. Trimming costs V 2 bases and J 4 bases, and their ends lie 12 bases apart. The germline V gene encodes CDR1 LGHNA and CDR2 YSLEER. The full study reports these points: Compared with the aged group, the long-lived group had more naive CD4+ T cells, fewer expanded clones and increased TCR diversity, suggesting age selection. Observed TCR beta diversity per million T cells fell roughly linearly with age, and a significant reduction was already apparent by age roughly 40. Bulk unsorted PBMC profiling prevented conclusive comparison of naive and antigen-experienced compartments. Estimates of total diversity based on one million sequenced T cells were considered lower bounds and underestimates. A strong correlation was found between observed TCR beta diversity and the percentage of naive T cells measured by flow cytometry. Because the CMV infection status of the donors was unknown, age-related changes in expanded clonotypes may potentially have been confounded.

The clonotype comes from a man of 80 years or more in good health. This chain is built from TRBV4-3 and TRBJ2-7; perhaps TRBD1 is the D gene, with 6 bases matching. Sequenced material: blood. The sequenced DNA is TGCGCCAGCAGCCAACTAGGGACATCTTACGAGCAGTACTTC. This sequence encodes CASSQLGTSYEQYF.